These 3 T cell receptor beta chains were all obtained from the same sample, sequenced in a study of STAT3 mutations in large granular lymphocyte leukemia (dated by TCRdb to the late 2010s). What the research found in general, with its limitations: At least one immunodominant TCRbeta clonotype was identified in every T-LGLL patient, and multiple immunodominant subclonotypes were identified in about half of the T-LGLL patients.

The receptor library was made with the immunoSEQ multiplex PCR assay. In its TCRdb copy, this immuneACCESS table keeps in-frame sequences only and misses some clones. Where compared with another copy, unresolved V genes explain less than half of these, and the others have no known cause. Here the sample has approximately 2,000 clones; around a fifth occur a single time. The top ten hold 60% to 75% of the sample. These receptors are not linked to any known antigen. Material: peripheral blood mononuclear cells. The receptors stem from a man in his 60s with T-cell large granular lymphocyte leukemia. Some clones in this sample may be carry-over from other donors' samples. The age is the age at diagnosis.

The chain employs TRBV6-5 and TRBJ1-3; D call uncertain. This CDR3 is built from 13 residues. V was clipped by 10 bases and J by 4 bases, with 14 bases between them. Germline V CDR1 and CDR2: MNHEY, SVGAGI. The CDR3 sequence is CATEGTNGNTIYF. The CDR3 DNA reads as TGTGCCACCGAAGGAACAAACGGAAACACCATATATTTT.

This clone was picked up a small number of times. The chain uses TRBV7-2 and TRBJ2-5; TRBD1 might be the D (5 bases). V lost 5 bases to trimming and J lost 2 bases, with 12 bases between them. Germline CDR1 reads SGHTA; CDR2 reads FQGNSA. The CDR3 spans 14 residues. This chain's CDR3 is CASSQRQRQETQYF. CDR3 coding DNA: TGTGCCAGCAGCCAGCGACAGAGACAAGAGACCCAGTACTTC.

This clone was counted a few times. The chain has TRBV15 and TRBJ2-5; TRBD2 agrees at 8 bases. The CDR3 contains 11 residues. V lost 5 bases to trimming and J lost 9 bases; unmatched junction nucleotides: 2. CDR1 and CDR2 from the germline V gene are LNHNV and YYDKDF (reference sequence). The CDR3 coding sequence is TGTGCCACCAGCCTGCGGGGGGCCCAGTACTTC. Its translation is CATSLRGAQYF. The complete variable domain, with remaining parts taken from reference TRBV15 and TRBJ2-5, reads DAMVIQNPRYQVTQFGKPVTLSCSQTLNHNVMYWYQQKSSQAPKLLFHYYDKDFNNEADTPDNFQSRRPNTSFCFLDIRSPGLGDTAMYLCATSLRGAQYFGPGTRLLVL.